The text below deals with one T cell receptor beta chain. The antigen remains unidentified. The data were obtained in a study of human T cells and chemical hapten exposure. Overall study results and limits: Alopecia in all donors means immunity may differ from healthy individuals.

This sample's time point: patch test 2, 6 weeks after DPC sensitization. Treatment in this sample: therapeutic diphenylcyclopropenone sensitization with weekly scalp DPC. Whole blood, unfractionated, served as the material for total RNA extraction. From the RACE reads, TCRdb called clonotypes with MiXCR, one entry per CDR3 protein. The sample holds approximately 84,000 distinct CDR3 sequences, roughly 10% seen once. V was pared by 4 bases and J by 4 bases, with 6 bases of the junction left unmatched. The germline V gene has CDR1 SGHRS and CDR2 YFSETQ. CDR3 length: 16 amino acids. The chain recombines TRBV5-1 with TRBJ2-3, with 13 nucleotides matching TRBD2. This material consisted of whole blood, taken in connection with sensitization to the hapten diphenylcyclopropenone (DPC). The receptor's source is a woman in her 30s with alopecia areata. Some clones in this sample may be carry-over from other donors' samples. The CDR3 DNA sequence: TGCGCCAGCAGCCCCTCCACTAGCGGGGGGGCAGATACGCAGTATTTT. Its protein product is CASSPSTSGGADTQYF.